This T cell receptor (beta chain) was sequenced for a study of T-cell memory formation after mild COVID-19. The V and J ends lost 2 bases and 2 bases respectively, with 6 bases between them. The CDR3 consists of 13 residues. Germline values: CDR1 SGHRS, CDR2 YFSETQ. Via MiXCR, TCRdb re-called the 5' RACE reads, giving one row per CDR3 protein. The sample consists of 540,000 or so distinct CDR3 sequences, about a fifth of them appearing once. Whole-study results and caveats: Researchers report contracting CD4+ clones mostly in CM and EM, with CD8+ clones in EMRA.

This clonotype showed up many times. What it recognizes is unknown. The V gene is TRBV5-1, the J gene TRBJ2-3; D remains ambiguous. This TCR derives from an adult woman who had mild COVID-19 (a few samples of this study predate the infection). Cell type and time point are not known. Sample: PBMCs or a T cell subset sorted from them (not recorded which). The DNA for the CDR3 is TGCGCCAGCAGCTTTGGTCCCACAGATACGCAGTATTTT. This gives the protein CASSFGPTDTQYF. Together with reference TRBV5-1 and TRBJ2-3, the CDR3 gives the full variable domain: KAGVTQTPRYLIKTRGQQVTLSCSPISGHRSVSWYQQTPGQGLQFLFEYFSETQRNKGNFPGRFSGRQFSNSRSEMNVSTLELGDSALYLCASSFGPTDTQYFGPGTRLTVL.